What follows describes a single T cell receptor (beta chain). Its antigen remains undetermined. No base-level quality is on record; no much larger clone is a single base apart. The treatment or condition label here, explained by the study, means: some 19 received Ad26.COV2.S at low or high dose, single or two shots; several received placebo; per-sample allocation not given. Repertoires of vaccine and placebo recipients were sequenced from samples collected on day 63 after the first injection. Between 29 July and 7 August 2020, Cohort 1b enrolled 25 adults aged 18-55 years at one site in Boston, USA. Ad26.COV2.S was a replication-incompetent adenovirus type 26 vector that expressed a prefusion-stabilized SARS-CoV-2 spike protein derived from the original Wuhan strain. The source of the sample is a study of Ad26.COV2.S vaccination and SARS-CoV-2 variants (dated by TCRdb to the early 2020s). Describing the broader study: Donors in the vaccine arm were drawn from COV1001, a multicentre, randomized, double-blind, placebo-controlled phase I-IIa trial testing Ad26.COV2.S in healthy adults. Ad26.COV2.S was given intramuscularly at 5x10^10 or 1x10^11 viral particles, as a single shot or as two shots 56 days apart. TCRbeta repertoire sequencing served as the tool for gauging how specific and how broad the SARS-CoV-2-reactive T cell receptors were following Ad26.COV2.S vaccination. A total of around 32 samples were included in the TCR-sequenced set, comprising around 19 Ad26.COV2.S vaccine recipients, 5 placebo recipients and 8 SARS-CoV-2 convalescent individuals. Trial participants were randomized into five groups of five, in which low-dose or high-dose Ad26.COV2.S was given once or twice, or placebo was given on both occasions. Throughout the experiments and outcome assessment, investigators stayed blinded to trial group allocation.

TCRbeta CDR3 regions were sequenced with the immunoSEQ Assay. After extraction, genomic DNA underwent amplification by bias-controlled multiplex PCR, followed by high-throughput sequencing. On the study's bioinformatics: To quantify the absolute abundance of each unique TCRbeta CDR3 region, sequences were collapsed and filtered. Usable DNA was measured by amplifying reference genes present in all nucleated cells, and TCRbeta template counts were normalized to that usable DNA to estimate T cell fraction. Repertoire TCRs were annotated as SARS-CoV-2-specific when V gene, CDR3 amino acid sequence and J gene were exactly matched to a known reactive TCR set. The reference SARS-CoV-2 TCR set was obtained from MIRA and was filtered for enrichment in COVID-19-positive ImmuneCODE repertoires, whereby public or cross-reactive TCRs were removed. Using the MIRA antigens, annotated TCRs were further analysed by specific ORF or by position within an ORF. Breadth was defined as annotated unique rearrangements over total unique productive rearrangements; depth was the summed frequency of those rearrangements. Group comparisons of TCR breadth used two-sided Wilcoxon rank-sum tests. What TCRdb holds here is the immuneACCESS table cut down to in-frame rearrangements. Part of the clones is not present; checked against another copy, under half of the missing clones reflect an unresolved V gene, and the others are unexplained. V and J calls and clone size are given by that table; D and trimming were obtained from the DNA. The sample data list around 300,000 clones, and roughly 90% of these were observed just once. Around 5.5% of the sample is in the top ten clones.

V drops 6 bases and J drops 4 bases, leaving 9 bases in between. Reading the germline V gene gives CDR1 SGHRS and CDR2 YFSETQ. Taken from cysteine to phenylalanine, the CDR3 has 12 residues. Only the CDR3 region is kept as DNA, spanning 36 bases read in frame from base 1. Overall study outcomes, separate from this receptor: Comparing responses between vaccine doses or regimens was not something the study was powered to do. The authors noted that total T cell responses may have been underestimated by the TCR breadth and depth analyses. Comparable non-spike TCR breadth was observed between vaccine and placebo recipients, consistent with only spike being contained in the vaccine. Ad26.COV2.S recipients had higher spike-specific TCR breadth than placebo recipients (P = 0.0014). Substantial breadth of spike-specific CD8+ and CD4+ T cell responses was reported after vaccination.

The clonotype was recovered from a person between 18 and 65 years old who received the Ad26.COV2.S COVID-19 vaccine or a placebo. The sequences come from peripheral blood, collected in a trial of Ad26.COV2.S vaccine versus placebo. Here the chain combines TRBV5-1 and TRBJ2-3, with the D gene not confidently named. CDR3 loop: CASNVSPDTQYF. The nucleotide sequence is TGCGCCAGCAACGTCAGTCCAGATACGCAGTATTTT.